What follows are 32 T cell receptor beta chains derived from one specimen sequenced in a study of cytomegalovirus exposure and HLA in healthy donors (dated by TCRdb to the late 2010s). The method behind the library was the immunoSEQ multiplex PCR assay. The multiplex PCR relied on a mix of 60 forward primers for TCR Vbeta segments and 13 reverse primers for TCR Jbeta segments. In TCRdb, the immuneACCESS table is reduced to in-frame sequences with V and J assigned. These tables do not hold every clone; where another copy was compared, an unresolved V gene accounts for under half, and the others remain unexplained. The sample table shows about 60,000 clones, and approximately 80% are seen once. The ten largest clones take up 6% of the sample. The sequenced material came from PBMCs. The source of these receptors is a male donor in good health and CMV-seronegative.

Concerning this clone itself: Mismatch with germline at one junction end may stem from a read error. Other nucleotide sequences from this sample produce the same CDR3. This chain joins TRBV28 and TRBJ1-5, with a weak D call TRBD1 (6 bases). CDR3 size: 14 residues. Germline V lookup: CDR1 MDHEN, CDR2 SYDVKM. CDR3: CASRRTGQTQPQHF. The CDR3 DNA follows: TGTGCCAGCAGGAGAACAGGGCAGACTCAGCCCCAACATTTT.

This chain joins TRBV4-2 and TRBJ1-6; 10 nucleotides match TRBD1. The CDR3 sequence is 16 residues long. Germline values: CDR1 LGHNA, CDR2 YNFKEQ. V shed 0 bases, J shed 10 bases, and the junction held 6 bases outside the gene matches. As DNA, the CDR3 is TGTGCCAGCAGCCAAGACCGGGACAGGGGATTCTCACCCCTCCACTTT. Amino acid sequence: CASSQDRDRGFSPLHF.

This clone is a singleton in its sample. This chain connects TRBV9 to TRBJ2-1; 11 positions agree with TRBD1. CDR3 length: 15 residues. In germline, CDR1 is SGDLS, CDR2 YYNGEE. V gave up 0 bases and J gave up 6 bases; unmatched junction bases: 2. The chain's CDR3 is CASSVDGTGGNEQFF. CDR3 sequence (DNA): TGTGCCAGCAGCGTAGACGGGACAGGGGGCAATGAGCAGTTCTTC.

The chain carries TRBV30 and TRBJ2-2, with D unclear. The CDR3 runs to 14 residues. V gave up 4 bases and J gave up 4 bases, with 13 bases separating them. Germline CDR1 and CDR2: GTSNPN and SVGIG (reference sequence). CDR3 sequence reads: CAWMRGFSTGELFF. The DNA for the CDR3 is TGTGCCTGGATGAGAGGATTCAGCACCGGGGAGCTGTTTTTT. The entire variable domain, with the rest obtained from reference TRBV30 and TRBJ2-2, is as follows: SQTIHQWPATLVQPVGSPLSLECTVEGTSNPNLYWYRQAAGRGLQLLFYSVGIGQISSEVPQNLSASRPQDRQFILSSKKLLLSDSGFYLCAWMRGFSTGELFFGEGSRLTVL.

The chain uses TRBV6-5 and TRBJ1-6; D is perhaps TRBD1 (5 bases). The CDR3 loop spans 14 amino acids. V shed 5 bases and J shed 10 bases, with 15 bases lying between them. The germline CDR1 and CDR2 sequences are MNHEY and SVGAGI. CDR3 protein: CASSLTTGHSPLHF. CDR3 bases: TGTGCCAGCAGTCTGACCACAGGTCACTCACCCCTCCACTTT.

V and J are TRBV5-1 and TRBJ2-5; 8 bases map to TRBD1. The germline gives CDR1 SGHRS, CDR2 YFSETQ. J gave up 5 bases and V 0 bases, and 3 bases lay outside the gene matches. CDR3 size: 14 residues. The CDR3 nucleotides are TGCGCCAGCAGCTTGGTACAGGGGGTGGAGACCCAGTACTTC. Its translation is CASSLVQGVETQYF.

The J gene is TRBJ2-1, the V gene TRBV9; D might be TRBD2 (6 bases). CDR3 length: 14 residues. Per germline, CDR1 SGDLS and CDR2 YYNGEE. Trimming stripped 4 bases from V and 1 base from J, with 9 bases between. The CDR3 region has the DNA TGTGCCAGCAGCAGGGACTTTTCCTACAATGAGCAGTTCTTC. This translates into CASSRDFSYNEQFF.

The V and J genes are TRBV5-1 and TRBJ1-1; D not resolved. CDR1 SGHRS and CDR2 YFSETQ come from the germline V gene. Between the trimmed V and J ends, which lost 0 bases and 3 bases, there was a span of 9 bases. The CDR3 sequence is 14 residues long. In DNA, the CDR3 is TGCGCCAGCAGCTTGGATTTGGCATACACTGAAGCTTTCTTT. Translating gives CASSLDLAYTEAFF.

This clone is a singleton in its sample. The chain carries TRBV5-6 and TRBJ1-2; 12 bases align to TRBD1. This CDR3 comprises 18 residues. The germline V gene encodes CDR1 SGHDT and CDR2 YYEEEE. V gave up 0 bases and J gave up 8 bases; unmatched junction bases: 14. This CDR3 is CASSLVGAGQGATGGYTF. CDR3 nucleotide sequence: TGTGCCAGCAGCTTGGTGGGAGCGGGACAGGGGGCGACTGGGGGCTACACCTTC.

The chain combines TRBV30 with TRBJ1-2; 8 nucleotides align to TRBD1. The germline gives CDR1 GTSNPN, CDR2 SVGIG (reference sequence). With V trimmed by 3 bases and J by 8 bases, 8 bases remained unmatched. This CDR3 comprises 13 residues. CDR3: CAWRRGTGYGYTF. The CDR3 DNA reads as TGTGCCTGGAGAAGGGGGACAGGTTACGGCTACACCTTC.

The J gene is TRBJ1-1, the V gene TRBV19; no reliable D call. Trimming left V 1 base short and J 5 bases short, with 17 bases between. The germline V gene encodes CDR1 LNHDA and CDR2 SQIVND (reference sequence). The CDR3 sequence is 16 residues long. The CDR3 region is CASSIAPSPEGTEAFF. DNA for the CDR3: TGTGCCAGTAGTATAGCCCCCTCCCCTGAGGGAACTGAAGCTTTCTTT.

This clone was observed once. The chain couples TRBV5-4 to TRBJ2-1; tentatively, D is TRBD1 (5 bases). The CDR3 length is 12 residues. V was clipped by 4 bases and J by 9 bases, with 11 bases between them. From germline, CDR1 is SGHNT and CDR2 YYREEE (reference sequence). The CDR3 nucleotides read TGTGCCAGCAGCCCCCGTAGGGGTGAGCAGTTCTTC. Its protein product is CASSPRRGEQFF.

CDR3 nucleotide sequence: TGTGCCAGCAGTTTGGACACCCCGTATGGCTACACCTTC. Its translation: CASSLDTPYGYTF. The chain links TRBV6-1 to TRBJ1-2; maybe TRBD1 (5 bases). Deletions cut 5 bases from V and 5 bases from J, with 12 bases between. The CDR3 is 13 amino acids. Per the germline V gene, CDR1 is MNHNS and CDR2 is SASEGT.

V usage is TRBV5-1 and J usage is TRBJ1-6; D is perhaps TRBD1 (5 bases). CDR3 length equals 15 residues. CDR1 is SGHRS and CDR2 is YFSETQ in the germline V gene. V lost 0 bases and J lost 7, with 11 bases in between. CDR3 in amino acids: CASSLAIRVNSPLHF. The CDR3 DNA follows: TGCGCCAGCAGCTTGGCTATCAGGGTGAATTCACCCCTCCACTTT.

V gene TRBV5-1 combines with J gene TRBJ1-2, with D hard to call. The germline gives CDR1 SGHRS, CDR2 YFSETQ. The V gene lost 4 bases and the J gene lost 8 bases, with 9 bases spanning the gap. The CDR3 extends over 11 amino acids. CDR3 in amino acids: CASSLDGGYTF. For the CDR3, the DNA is TGCGCCAGCAGCCTAGACGGAGGCTACACCTTC.

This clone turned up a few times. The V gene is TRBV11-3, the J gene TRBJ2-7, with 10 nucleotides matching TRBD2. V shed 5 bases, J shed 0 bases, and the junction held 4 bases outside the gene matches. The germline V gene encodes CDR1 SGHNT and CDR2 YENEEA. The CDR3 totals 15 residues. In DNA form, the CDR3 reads TGTGCCAGCAGCGATAGCGGGGGGAACTCCTACGAGCAGTACTTC. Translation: CASSDSGGNSYEQYF.

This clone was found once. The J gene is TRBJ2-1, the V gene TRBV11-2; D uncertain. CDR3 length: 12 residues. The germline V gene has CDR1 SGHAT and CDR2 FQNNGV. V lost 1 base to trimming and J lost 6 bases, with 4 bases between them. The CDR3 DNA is TGTGCCAGCAGCTTAGTCGGCAATGAGCAGTTCTTC. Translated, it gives CASSLVGNEQFF.

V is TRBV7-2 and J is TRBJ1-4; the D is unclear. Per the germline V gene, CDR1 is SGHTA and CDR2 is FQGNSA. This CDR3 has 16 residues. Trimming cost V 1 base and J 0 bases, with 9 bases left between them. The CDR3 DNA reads TGTGCCAGCAGCTTAGATAACGGGTCAACTAATGAAAAACTGTTTTTT. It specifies CASSLDNGSTNEKLFF.

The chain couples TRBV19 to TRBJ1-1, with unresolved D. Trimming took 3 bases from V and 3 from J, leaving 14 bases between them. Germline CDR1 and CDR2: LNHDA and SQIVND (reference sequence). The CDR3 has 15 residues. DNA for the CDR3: TGTGCCAGTAGTATTGGCCCAGGCGGGGACACTGAAGCTTTCTTT. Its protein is CASSIGPGGDTEAFF.

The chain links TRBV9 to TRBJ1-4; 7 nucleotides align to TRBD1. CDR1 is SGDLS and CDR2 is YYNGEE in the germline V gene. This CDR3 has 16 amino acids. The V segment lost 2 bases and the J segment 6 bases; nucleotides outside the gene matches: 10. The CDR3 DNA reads TGTGCCAGCAGCGTCTGGACAGGTTTAGGGGATGAAAAACTGTTTTTT. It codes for CASSVWTGLGDEKLFF.

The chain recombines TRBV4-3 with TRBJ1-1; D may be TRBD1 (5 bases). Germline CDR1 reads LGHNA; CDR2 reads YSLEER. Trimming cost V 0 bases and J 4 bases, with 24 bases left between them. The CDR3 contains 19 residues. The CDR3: CASSQDWALSDGRGTEAFF. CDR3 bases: TGCGCCAGCAGCCAAGATTGGGCACTGTCGGACGGAAGGGGCACTGAAGCTTTCTTT.

The CDR3 DNA is TGCGCCAGCAGCCATAACAGGGGGCGCGAGGATCAGCCCCAGCATTTT. It encodes CASSHNRGREDQPQHF. The V call is TRBV4-1, the J call TRBJ1-5; TRBD1 matches at 9 bases. After removal of 3 bases from V and 5 bases from J, the junction contained 8 bases not matched to a gene. Looked up from germline, CDR1 is MGHRA and CDR2 is YSYEKL. The CDR3 has 16 amino acids.

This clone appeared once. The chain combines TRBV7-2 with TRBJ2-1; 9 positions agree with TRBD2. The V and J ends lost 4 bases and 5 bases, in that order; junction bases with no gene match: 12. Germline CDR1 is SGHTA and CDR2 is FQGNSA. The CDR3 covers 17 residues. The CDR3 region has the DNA TGTGCCAGCAGCTCTCAGGCGGGGGGGCCCTTTAACAATGAGCAGTTCTTC. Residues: CASSSQAGGPFNNEQFF.

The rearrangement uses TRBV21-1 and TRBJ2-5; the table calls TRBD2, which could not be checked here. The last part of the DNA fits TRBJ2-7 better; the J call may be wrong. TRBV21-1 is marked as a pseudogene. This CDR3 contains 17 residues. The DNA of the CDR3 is TGTGCCAGCAGCAAATTGGCGGCTAGCGGGGTCCACCACGAGCAGTACTTC. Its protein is CASSKLAASGVHHEQYF.

The CDR3 DNA reads TGTGCCAGCAGCAAAGGGGGTGGGCTGAGGGAGCACAATGAGCAGTTCTTC. Residues: CASSKGGGLREHNEQFF. The chain joins TRBV21-1 to TRBJ2-1; TRBD2 is the table's D call, not checked against the DNA. TRBV21-1 is a pseudogene. This CDR3 spans 17 amino acids.

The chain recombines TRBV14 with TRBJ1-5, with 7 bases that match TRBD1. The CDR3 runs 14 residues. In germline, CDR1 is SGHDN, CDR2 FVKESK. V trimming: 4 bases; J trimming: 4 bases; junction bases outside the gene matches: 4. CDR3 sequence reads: CASSRTGDNQPQHF. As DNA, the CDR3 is TGTGCCAGCAGCCGGACAGGCGATAATCAGCCCCAGCATTTT. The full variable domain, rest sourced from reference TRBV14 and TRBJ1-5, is EAGVTQFPSHSVIEKGQTVTLRCDPISGHDNLYWYRRVMGKEIKFLLHFVKESKQDESGMPNNRFLAERTGGTYSTLKVQPAELEDSGVYFCASSRTGDNQPQHFGDGTRLSIL.

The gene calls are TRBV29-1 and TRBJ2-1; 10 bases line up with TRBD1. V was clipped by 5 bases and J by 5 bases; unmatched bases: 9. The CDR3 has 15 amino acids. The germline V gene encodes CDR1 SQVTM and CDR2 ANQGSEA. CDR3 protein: CSVHHPGQGNNEQFF. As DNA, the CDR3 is TGCAGCGTTCACCATCCGGGACAGGGGAACAATGAGCAGTTCTTC.

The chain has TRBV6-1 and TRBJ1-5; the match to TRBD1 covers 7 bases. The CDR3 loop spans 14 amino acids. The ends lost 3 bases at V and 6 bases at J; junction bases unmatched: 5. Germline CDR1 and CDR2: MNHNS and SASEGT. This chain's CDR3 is CASSETGKGQPQHF. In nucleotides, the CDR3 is TGTGCCAGCAGTGAGACAGGGAAGGGTCAGCCCCAGCATTTT.

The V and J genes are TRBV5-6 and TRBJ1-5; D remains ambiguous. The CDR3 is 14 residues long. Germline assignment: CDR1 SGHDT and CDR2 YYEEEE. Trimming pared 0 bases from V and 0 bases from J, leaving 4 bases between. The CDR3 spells CASSLVYSNQPQHF. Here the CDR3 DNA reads TGTGCCAGCAGCTTGGTCTATAGCAATCAGCCCCAGCATTTT. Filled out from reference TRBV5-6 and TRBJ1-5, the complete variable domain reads DAGVTQSPTHLIKTRGQQVTLRCSPKSGHDTVSWYQQALGQGPQFIFQYYEEEERQRGNFPDRFSGHQFPNYSSELNVNALLLGDSALYLCASSLVYSNQPQHFGDGTRLSIL.

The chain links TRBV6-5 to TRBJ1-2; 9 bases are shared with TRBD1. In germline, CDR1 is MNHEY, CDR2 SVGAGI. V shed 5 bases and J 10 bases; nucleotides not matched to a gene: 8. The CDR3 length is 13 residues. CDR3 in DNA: TGTGCCAGCAGTGAACAGGGGGCGCAGCCCTACACCTTC. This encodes CASSEQGAQPYTF.

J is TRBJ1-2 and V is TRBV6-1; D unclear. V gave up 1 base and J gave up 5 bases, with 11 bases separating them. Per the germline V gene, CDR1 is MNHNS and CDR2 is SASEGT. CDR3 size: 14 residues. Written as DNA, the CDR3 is TGTGCCAGCAGTGAAGGGGCAAAGAGTTATGGCTACACCTTC. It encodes CASSEGAKSYGYTF.

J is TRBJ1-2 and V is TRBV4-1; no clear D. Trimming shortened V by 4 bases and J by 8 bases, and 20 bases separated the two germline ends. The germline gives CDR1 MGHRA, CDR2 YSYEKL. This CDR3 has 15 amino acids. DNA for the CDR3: TGCGCCAGCAGCCTTCCCGGAGGCAGGCCACGGGGCTACACCTTC. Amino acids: CASSLPGGRPRGYTF.